These 31 T cell receptor beta chains were sequenced from one sample in a study of blood T cell repertoires in COVID-19. Produced via immunoSEQ multiplex PCR; TCRdb's table is partial and in-frame only. Among about 330,000 clones listed, about nine tenths were seen once. Input material: peripheral blood. The origin of the receptors is a man aged 30-40 years with COVID-19, enrolled during active disease.

The chain has TRBV10-3 and TRBJ1-6; D is perhaps TRBD1 (5 bases). V gave up 6 bases and J gave up 0 bases, with 9 bases separating them. Germline-derived CDR1 and CDR2 are ENHRY and SYGVKD. The CDR3 totals 15 residues. CDR3 region: CAIRETASYNSPLHF. CDR3 bases: TGTGCCATCAGAGAGACAGCCTCCTATAATTCACCCCTCCACTTT.

The chain has TRBV28 and TRBJ2-7, with TRBD1 as a possible D gene (6 bases). Germline lookup yields CDR1 MDHEN and CDR2 SYDVKM. The CDR3 contains 13 residues. Trimming pared 10 bases from V and 3 bases from J, leaving 16 bases between. The CDR3 loop reads CATLRDTVYEQYF. The CDR3 nucleotides read TGTGCCACCCTCCGGGACACCGTCTACGAGCAGTACTTC.

The chain links TRBV5-1 to TRBJ2-2; 12 bases fit TRBD1. Trimming at V came to 4 bases and at J to 5 bases, leaving 12 bases not matched to a gene. Germline CDR1 is SGHRS and CDR2 is YFSETQ. The CDR3 sequence is 18 residues long. For the CDR3, the DNA is TGCGCCAGCAGCGATCCGGGACAGGGGGCGGTTGGGACCGGGGAGCTGTTTTTT. Its protein product is CASSDPGQGAVGTGELFF. The full variable domain, completed using reference TRBV5-1 and TRBJ2-2, is KAGVTQTPRYLIKTRGQQVTLSCSPISGHRSVSWYQQTPGQGLQFLFEYFSETQRNKGNFPGRFSGRQFSNSRSEMNVSTLELGDSALYLCASSDPGQGAVGTGELFFGEGSRLTVL.

This chain connects TRBV19 to TRBJ2-5; 9 bases line up with TRBD1. The germline V gene has CDR1 LNHDA and CDR2 SQIVND (reference sequence). V lost 4 bases, J lost 2 bases, and 5 bases stayed unmatched. CDR3 length: 15 residues. CDR3 bases: TGTGCCAGTAGTAGCCGGGACAGGGATCAAGAGACCCAGTACTTC. Translated, it gives CASSSRDRDQETQYF.

The J gene is TRBJ2-5, the V gene TRBV28; 10 bases align to TRBD2. The CDR3 sequence is 16 residues long. CDR1 and CDR2 (germline): MDHEN, SYDVKM. Trimming cost V 1 base and J 4 bases; bases outside gene matches: 6. CDR3 amino acids: CASSLLLAGAGETQYF. CDR3 DNA: TGTGCCAGCAGTTTATTGCTAGCGGGAGCGGGAGAGACCCAGTACTTC.

CDR3 bases: TGTGCCAGCAGTCAGGACAGGGGGAGCAATCAGCCCCAGCATTTT. Its translation is CASSQDRGSNQPQHF. V gene TRBV2 combines with J gene TRBJ1-5, with 10 bases identical to TRBD1. Germline loops: CDR1 SNHLY, CDR2 FYNNEI. The CDR3 sequence is 15 residues long. The junction had 2 bases not matched to a gene; V was cut back by 5 bases and J by 1 base.

Concerning this clone itself: One end of the junction fails to match germline, which may point to a read error. The chain uses TRBV6-5 and TRBJ2-2; D is perhaps TRBD2 (5 bases). Germline lookup yields CDR1 MNHEY and CDR2 SVGAGI. The CDR3 is 15 amino acids. DNA for the CDR3: TGTGCCAGAAGTTGTCCGGGGTTTAACACCGGGGAGCTGTTTTTT. Protein: CARSCPGFNTGELFF.

V and J are TRBV6-2 or TRBV6-3 and TRBJ2-5; TRBD2 aligns across 14 bases. The CDR3 sequence is 18 residues long. Germline-derived CDR1 and CDR2 are MNHEY and SVGEGT. V was clipped by 2 bases and J by 7 bases; unmatched bases: 12. In DNA, the CDR3 is TGTGCCAGCAGTTACAGTGCCCCGACTAGCGGGAGGGGGGGGACCCAGTACTTC. As protein: CASSYSAPTSGRGGTQYF.

This clone was seen only once. An end of the junction does not agree with germline; a read error may underlie this. The chain is built from TRBV28 and TRBJ1-2; D might be TRBD1 (6 bases). Germline V lookup: CDR1 MDHEN, CDR2 SYDVKM. The CDR3 is made up of 11 amino acids. Here the CDR3 reads CASSSRQALVF. The DNA of the CDR3 is TGTGCCAGCAGTTCGAGACAGGCCCTGGTATTC.

This clone was counted many times. The rearrangement uses TRBV18 and TRBJ2-1, with 10 bases that match TRBD2. Germline CDR1 KGHSH, CDR2 LQKENI. The CDR3 consists of 15 residues. V was pared by 5 bases and J by 8 bases, with 9 bases of the junction left unmatched. CDR3 nucleotide sequence: TGTGCCAGCTCAATGGGACTAGCGTATTCATATGAGCAGTTCTTC. Its translation: CASSMGLAYSYEQFF.

The chain employs TRBV7-8 and TRBJ2-7; 7 bases match TRBD1. Germline V gene lookup returns CDR1 SGHVS and CDR2 FQNEAQ. J was trimmed by 13 bases and V by 6 bases; bases with no gene match: 12. CDR3 size: 12 residues. The CDR3: CASRPQAGTVYF. The CDR3 region has the DNA TGTGCCAGCAGGCCTCAAGCCGGGACAGTTTACTTC. Combining the CDR3 with reference TRBV7-8 and TRBJ2-7 gives the whole variable domain GAGVSQSPRYKVAKRGQDVALRCDPISGHVSLFWYQQALGQGPEFLTYFQNEAQLDKSGLPSDRFFAERPEGSVSTLKIQRTQQEDSAVYLCASRPQAGTVYFGPGTRLTVT.

This clone was picked up one time. Other DNA sequences in the sample encode the same CDR3. V gene TRBV18 combines with J gene TRBJ2-5; 7 bases are a match to TRBD1. This CDR3 comprises 14 residues. Germline V CDR1 and CDR2: KGHSH, LQKENI. J was trimmed by 1 base and V by 2 bases; bases with no gene match: 1. CDR3 DNA sequence: TGTGCCAGCTCACCAGGGACAGCCCAAGAGACCCAGTACTTC. This codes for CASSPGTAQETQYF.

This rearrangement joins TRBV7-2 to TRBJ1-1; D might be TRBD1 (6 bases). V lost 4 bases, J lost 1 base, and 10 bases lay in between. Germline V lookup: CDR1 SGHTA, CDR2 FQGNSA. This CDR3 region has 14 residues. The CDR3 here is CASSSRTENTEAFF. CDR3 sequence (DNA): TGTGCCAGCAGCTCGCGGACAGAGAACACTGAAGCTTTCTTT.

The V gene is TRBV4-3, the J gene TRBJ2-3; 10 nucleotides align to TRBD2. The V segment lost 0 bases and the J segment 2 bases; nucleotides outside the gene matches: 8. The germline V gene encodes CDR1 LGHNA and CDR2 YSLEER. The CDR3 runs to 18 residues. The CDR3 DNA sequence: TGCGCCAGCAGCCAAGATGTCCCTGGGACTAGCGACACAGATACGCAGTATTTT. Its protein product is CASSQDVPGTSDTDTQYF.

This sequence joins TRBV11-3 and TRBJ2-1; TRBD2 matches 12 bases. V lost 5 bases to trimming and J lost 9 bases; unmatched junction nucleotides: 5. The germline V gene has CDR1 SGHNT and CDR2 YENEEA. The CDR3 is made up of 14 amino acids. The CDR3 DNA reads TGTGCCAGCAGCCCCGGACTAGCGGGGCGTGAGCAGTTCTTC. This gives the protein CASSPGLAGREQFF. Variable domain in full (rest from reference TRBV11-3 and TRBJ2-1): EAGVVQSPRYKIIEKKQPVAFWCNPISGHNTLYWYLQNLGQGPELLIRYENEEAVDDSQLPKDRFSAERLKGVDSTLKIQPAELGDSAVYLCASSPGLAGREQFFGPGTRLTVL.

This clone showed up just a few times. The chain recombines TRBV27 with TRBJ2-6; D remains ambiguous. The CDR3 loop spans 14 amino acids. V dropped 7 bases and J dropped 0 bases, with 7 bases sitting between them. Per the germline V gene, CDR1 is MNHEY and CDR2 is SMNVEV (reference sequence). The CDR3 nucleotides are TGTGCCAGCACCATTAGCTCTGGGGCCAACGTCCTGACTTTC. It yields the protein CASTISSGANVLTF.

J is TRBJ2-4 and V is TRBV6-5, with TRBD2 matching 12 bases. The trim removed 4 bases at V and 5 bases at J, leaving 6 bases unmatched. CDR3 length: 16 residues. Germline CDR1 reads MNHEY; CDR2 reads SVGAGI. Written as DNA, the CDR3 is TGTGCCAGCAGTTTAGGACTAGCGGGATCCCAAAACATTCAGTACTTC. As protein: CASSLGLAGSQNIQYF.

V and J are TRBV10-2 and TRBJ2-7; 11 nucleotides agree with TRBD2. The CDR3 has 16 amino acids. With 3 bases clipped from V and 2 bases from J, the junction kept 6 bases outside the gene matches. The germline CDR1 and CDR2 sequences are WSHSY and SAAADI. This CDR3 is CASSDPGLAETYEQYF. CDR3 DNA sequence: TGCGCCAGCAGTGACCCGGGACTAGCGGAGACCTACGAGCAGTACTTC.

This chain connects TRBV30 to TRBJ1-6, with TRBD1 identical over 7 bases. V gave up 3 bases and J gave up 7 bases; unmatched junction bases: 6. The germline V gene has CDR1 GTSNPN and CDR2 SVGIG (reference sequence). The CDR3 totals 14 residues. The CDR3 sequence is CAWSLGTVNSPLHF. The CDR3, as DNA: TGTGCCTGGAGCCTCGGGACAGTCAATTCACCCCTCCACTTT.

This sequence joins TRBV18 and TRBJ1-1; the D gene is possibly TRBD1 (6 bases). Trimming took 5 bases from V and 0 from J, leaving 13 bases between them. This CDR3 spans 15 amino acids. Per germline, CDR1 KGHSH and CDR2 LQKENI. CDR3 coding DNA: TGTGCCAGCTCAGACGGACAGCTCATGAACACTGAAGCTTTCTTT. As protein: CASSDGQLMNTEAFF.

The chain has TRBV11-3 and TRBJ2-7, with no clear D. The germline V gene encodes CDR1 SGHNT and CDR2 YENEEA. The CDR3 is made up of 14 amino acids. Trimming cost V 5 bases and J 3 bases, with 14 bases left between them. The CDR3 DNA sequence: TGTGCCAGCAGCGAACGTGGTCCCAGCTACGAGCAGTACTTC. It specifies CASSERGPSYEQYF.

The chain has TRBV6-1 and TRBJ1-1; D not resolved. The length of the CDR3 is 13 residues. Germline V gene sequence: CDR1 MNHNS, CDR2 SASEGT. The ends were cut back, 1 base at V and 7 bases at J, with 10 bases in the middle. The DNA for the CDR3 is TGTGCCAGCAGTGAAGAACGGCGGTTTGAAGCTTTCTTT. Translation gives CASSEERRFEAFF.

CDR3 loop: CASSVATLAGGYTDTQYF. In DNA form, the CDR3 reads TGTGCCAGCAGCGTAGCTACACTAGCGGGAGGTTACACAGATACGCAGTATTTT. This chain connects TRBV9 to TRBJ2-3; TRBD2 agrees at 12 bases. J gave up 2 bases and V 0 bases, and 7 bases lay outside the gene matches. The germline CDR1 and CDR2 sequences are SGDLS and YYNGEE. The CDR3 spans 18 residues.

The chain is built from TRBV14 and TRBJ2-2; a possible D gene is TRBD2 (5 bases). V lost 1 base and J lost 5, with 11 bases in between. CDR3 length equals 15 residues. CDR1 and CDR2 (germline): SGHDN, FVKESK. This CDR3 reads CASSQVGGQTGELFF. CDR3 DNA sequence: TGTGCCAGCAGCCAAGTAGGCGGGCAGACCGGGGAGCTGTTTTTT.

This clone showed up just a few times. The rearrangement uses TRBV11-1 and TRBJ2-3; TRBD1 matches at 8 bases. V gave up 3 bases and J gave up 4 bases; unmatched junction bases: 9. Germline CDR1 and CDR2: SGHAT and FQDESV (reference sequence). CDR3 length equals 16 residues. CDR3 sequence reads: CASSFYSGQESDTQYF. For the CDR3, the DNA is TGTGCCAGCAGCTTCTATTCGGGACAGGAGTCAGATACGCAGTATTTT.

The chain has TRBV12-5 and TRBJ2-7, with D perhaps matching TRBD1 (6 bases). The V end lost 5 bases, the J end lost 5 bases, and 16 bases lay between the germline ends. CDR3 length: 14 residues. Per the germline V gene, CDR1 is LGHNT and CDR2 is FRNRAP. CDR3 bases: TGTGCTAGTGGTCTAACGACAGGACAGCACGAGCAGTACTTC. Translating gives CASGLTTGQHEQYF.

This clone appeared a single time. The V call is TRBV5-4, the J call TRBJ1-6, with D perhaps TRBD1 (5 bases). Germline V gene lookup returns CDR1 SGHNT and CDR2 YYREEE (reference sequence). The CDR3 extends over 16 amino acids. V was clipped by 1 base and J by 2 bases, with 10 bases between them. Written as DNA, the CDR3 is TGTGCCAGCAGCTTGCCGGGGGACCCCTATAATTCACCCCTCCACTTT. Translating it yields CASSLPGDPYNSPLHF.

This rearrangement joins TRBV27 to TRBJ2-1, with D possibly matching TRBD1 (5 bases). CDR3 length: 15 residues. V shed 6 bases and J shed 7 bases, with 19 bases lying between them. Germline CDR1 reads MNHEY; CDR2 reads SMNVEV (reference sequence). The CDR3 here is CASSRRGDKGNEQFF. CDR3 sequence (DNA): TGTGCCAGCAGCCGCCGTGGAGACAAGGGGAATGAGCAGTTCTTC.

The chain carries TRBV11-2 and TRBJ2-7; no clear D gene. Germline CDR1 and CDR2: SGHAT and FQNNGV. The ends were cut back, 4 bases at V and 3 bases at J, with 7 bases in the middle. This CDR3 has 12 amino acids. CDR3 region: CASSSSGYEQYF. DNA of the CDR3: TGTGCCAGCAGCTCATCAGGCTACGAGCAGTACTTC.

The gene calls are TRBV18 and TRBJ2-2; TRBD1 agrees at 7 bases. Trimming at V came to 1 base and at J to 5 bases, leaving 10 bases not matched to a gene. CDR3 size: 17 residues. The germline V gene has CDR1 KGHSH and CDR2 LQKENI. The CDR3 reads CASSPLDGTAQTGELFF. In DNA form, the CDR3 reads TGTGCCAGCTCACCACTGGATGGGACAGCCCAAACCGGGGAGCTGTTTTTT. Together with reference TRBV18 and TRBJ2-2, the CDR3 gives the full variable domain: NAGVMQNPRHLVRRRGQEARLRCSPMKGHSHVYWYRQLPEEGLKFMVYLQKENIIDESGMPKERFSAEFPKEGPSILRIQQVVRGDSAAYFCASSPLDGTAQTGELFFGEGSRLTVL.

V gene TRBV7-8 combines with J gene TRBJ1-1; 7 bases line up with TRBD1. Per germline, CDR1 SGHVS and CDR2 FQNEAQ. The V and J ends lost 5 bases and 3 bases, in that order; junction bases with no gene match: 3. This CDR3 contains 13 residues. The CDR3 DNA reads TGTGCCAGCAGCCGTGACAGGGACACTGAAGCTTTCTTT. Its protein is CASSRDRDTEAFF.